The T cell receptor (beta chain) described here comes from a study of blood T cell repertoires in COVID-19. Seattle patient enrollment occurred during active infection, with longitudinal follow-up thereafter. The germline V gene encodes CDR1 MRHNA and CDR2 SNTAGT. This CDR3 comprises 13 residues. V was clipped by 5 bases and J by 7 bases, with 9 bases between them. Per the study methods: Amplification from reference gene primers served as the basis for estimated nucleated cell counts. Produced via immunoSEQ multiplex PCR; TCRdb's table is partial and in-frame only. That table gives V, J and clone size, and the DNA gave D and trimming. The profile shows 170,000 or so clones, 85% to 90% of them singletons.

What was sequenced was peripheral blood. The receptor comes from a man aged 55-75 years with COVID-19, enrolled during active disease. This chain connects TRBV6-4 to TRBJ1-6; D ambiguous. In nucleotides, the CDR3 is TGTGCCAGCAGTTTGGCGGGGAATTCACCCCTCCACTTT. It translates to CASSLAGNSPLHF.